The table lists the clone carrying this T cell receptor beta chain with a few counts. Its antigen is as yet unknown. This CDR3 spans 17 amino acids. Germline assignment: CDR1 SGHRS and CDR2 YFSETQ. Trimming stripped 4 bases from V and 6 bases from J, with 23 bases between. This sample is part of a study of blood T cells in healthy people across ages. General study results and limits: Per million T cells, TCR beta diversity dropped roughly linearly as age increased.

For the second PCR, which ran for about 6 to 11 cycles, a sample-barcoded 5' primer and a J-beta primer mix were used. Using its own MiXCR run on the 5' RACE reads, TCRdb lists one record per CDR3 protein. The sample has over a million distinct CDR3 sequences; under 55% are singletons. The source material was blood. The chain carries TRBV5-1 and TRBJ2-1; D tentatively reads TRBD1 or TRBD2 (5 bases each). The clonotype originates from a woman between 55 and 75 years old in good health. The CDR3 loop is CASSPGPGPSRGNEQFF. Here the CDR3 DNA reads TGCGCCAGCAGCCCTGGCCCGGGACCTTCACGGGGCAATGAGCAGTTCTTC.